Listed below are T cell receptor beta chains from one sample, sequenced in a study of shared clonotypes between healthy human individuals. Assay: immunoSEQ multiplex PCR; the TCRdb copy retains only in-frame clones and omits some. The repertoire has roughly 700,000 clones, around 72% of them found once; the top ten carry approximately 1.8%. The source material was memory CD4+ T cells sorted from blood. The receptors here all came from a woman aged 25 to 45 in good health. Both conserved end residues are part of each CDR3. D genes are given only for firm matches. Where a row states a size, it is once, few, many or the class of an expanded clone; other rows omit it.

d_call clone_size j_call v_call cdr3_aa cdr3_nt
TRBD1 few TRBJ1-2 TRBV7-9 CASSSGGDRGYTF TGTGCCAGCAGCTCAGGGGGGGACCGTGGCTACACCTTC
TRBD1 NA TRBJ2-1 TRBV5-1 CASSLGDRDVNEQFF TGCGCCAGCAGCTTGGGGGACAGGGATGTAAATGAGCAGTTCTTC
NA NA TRBJ2-2 TRBV6-1 CASSRLFTGELFF TGTGCCAGCAGTAGACTTTTCACCGGGGAGCTGTTTTTT
NA NA TRBJ2-5 TRBV29-1 CSVMKLETQYF TGCAGCGTTATGAAGTTGGAGACCCAGTACTTC
TRBD2 NA TRBJ2-5 TRBV28 CASRSLGTSQETQYF TGTGCCAGCAGATCTCTCGGGACTAGCCAAGAGACCCAGTACTTC
NA NA TRBJ1-3 TRBV30 CAWRVVGNTIYF TGTGCCTGGAGAGTAGTTGGAAACACCATATATTTT
TRBD2 NA TRBJ2-3 TRBV30 CAWSRPWTSGSTDTQYF TGTGCCTGGAGTAGGCCCTGGACTAGCGGTAGCACAGATACGCAGTATTTT
TRBD1 once TRBJ2-1 TRBV15 CATSRDLGTGLRNEQFF TGTGCCACCAGCAGAGATTTAGGGACAGGGTTACGAAATGAGCAGTTCTTC
NA NA TRBJ2-1 TRBV6-6 CASSAKGNSYNEQFF TGTGCCAGCAGCGCTAAAGGGAACTCCTACAATGAGCAGTTCTTC
NA NA TRBJ2-1 TRBV21-1 CASRFGEQFF TGTGCCAGCAGGTTCGGTGAGCAGTTCTTC
NA few TRBJ1-1 TRBV28 CASSLLQGYRPEAFF TGTGCCAGCAGTTTATTGCAGGGTTATCGTCCCGAAGCTTTCTTT
NA few TRBJ2-7 TRBV6-5 CASSPPGGHDEQYF TGTGCCAGCAGTCCTCCCGGGGGACACGACGAGCAGTACTTC
NA NA TRBJ2-1 TRBV7-8 CASSFHLGRLTYNEQFF TGTGCCAGCAGCTTCCACCTTGGTCGTCTCACCTACAATGAGCAGTTCTTC
NA NA TRBJ2-7 TRBV28 CASSDLLRAYEQYF TGTGCCAGCAGCGACCTTTTAAGGGCCTACGAGCAGTACTTC
TRBD2 NA TRBJ2-3 TRBV14 CASSLAGVNTQYF TGTGCCAGCAGCCTAGCGGGAGTTAATACGCAGTATTTT